This T cell receptor (beta chain) derives from a study of identical twins. This clonotype was counted only a few times. V was pared by 6 bases and J by 8 bases, with 13 bases between. This CDR3 contains 12 residues. Each CDR3 protein gets one entry after TCRdb re-called the 5' RACE reads with MiXCR. Of 750,000 to 950,000 distinct CDR3 sequences in the sample, 9% to 15% are singletons; the top ten hold roughly 1.6%. This sample was shared with a second study, whose subject was yellow fever vaccine responses in identical twins.

The gene calls are TRBV12-3 or TRBV12-4 and TRBJ1-1; D remains ambiguous. The TCR originated in a woman under 30 in good health. Material for sequencing was PBMCs. CDR3 DNA: TGTGCCAGCAGCCCTAGCGGAAGGGAAGCTTTCTTT. Translation: CASSPSGREAFF.